What follows are 22 T cell receptor beta chains derived from one specimen sequenced in a study of monozygotic twins with inflammatory bowel disease. TCRdb reprocessed the 5' RACE reads, keeping one entry per CDR3 protein, no DNA. Its table lists approximately 400,000 distinct CDR3 sequences. Sequenced material: blood. These receptors came from a human donor with ulcerative colitis or Crohn's disease, or a healthy co-twin of an affected twin (not recorded which).

J is TRBJ1-5 and V is TRBV10-3; the TRBD1 assignment by TCRdb is unverifiable without DNA. Germline-derived CDR1 and CDR2 are ENHRY and SYGVKD. This CDR3 region has 15 residues. The chain's CDR3 is CAISELQGNDQPQHF.

The rearrangement links TRBV3-1 to TRBJ2-1; TCRdb names TRBD2, which stays unverified in the absence of DNA. The CDR3 spans 16 residues. Looked up from germline, CDR1 is LGHDT and CDR2 is YNNKEL (reference sequence). CDR3 protein: CASSLTGTDSYNEQFF.

The V call is TRBV12-3 or TRBV12-4, the J call TRBJ1-3; checking the TCRdb D call of TRBD1 is not possible without DNA. The CDR3 is 14 amino acids. This CDR3 is CASIQGARGNTIYF.

The chain has TRBV7-2 and TRBJ1-1; there is no DNA to check the TCRdb D call of TRBD1. The length of the CDR3 is 16 residues. Germline loops: CDR1 SGHTA, CDR2 FQGNSA. CDR3 sequence reads: CASSFQSLSGGTEAFF.

The chain recombines TRBV7-9 with TRBJ1-2; TCRdb returns TRBD1, unconfirmable since there is no DNA. This CDR3 has 15 residues. Germline CDR1 and CDR2: SEHNR and FQNEAQ (reference sequence). The CDR3 loop reads CASSPKNRGTGGYTF.

The chain recombines TRBV3-1 with TRBJ1-2; TCRdb outputs TRBD1, but without DNA this stays unchecked. The CDR3 is made up of 19 amino acids. Germline V gene sequence: CDR1 LGHDT, CDR2 YNNKEL (reference sequence). The CDR3 spells CASSQVTGTGVPPNYGYTF.

V gene TRBV20-1 combines with J gene TRBJ1-4; TCRdb's D gene call, TRBD1, goes unchecked for lack of DNA. In germline, CDR1 is DFQATT, CDR2 SNEGSKA (reference sequence). CDR3 length: 15 residues. This chain's CDR3 is CSARDPRQGHEKLFF.

The V and J genes are TRBV30 and TRBJ2-7. CDR1 is GTSNPN, CDR2 SVGIG, per germline (reference sequence). CDR3 length: 16 residues. This CDR3 reads CAWSSGLFGQDYEQYF. Full variable domain (missing parts from reference TRBV30 and TRBJ2-7): SQTIHQWPATLVQPVGSPLSLECTVEGTSNPNLYWYRQAAGRGLQLLFYSVGIGQISSEVPQNLSASRPQDRQFILSSKKLLLSDSGFYLCAWSSGLFGQDYEQYFGPGTRLTVT.

This chain links TRBV9 with TRBJ2-7; absent DNA, TCRdb's TRBD1 call cannot be checked. The germline V gene has CDR1 SGDLS and CDR2 YYNGEE. This CDR3 is built from 17 residues. CDR3 residues: CASSVAAEARRSYEQYF.

The V call is TRBV18, the J call TRBJ1-3; absent DNA, TCRdb's TRBD1 call cannot be checked. The germline V gene encodes CDR1 KGHSH and CDR2 LQKENI. There are 20 residues in the CDR3. The CDR3 reads CASSSYTGTQRSPSGNTIYF.

This CDR3 reads CASSQGLQGIGSQETQYF. V and J are TRBV3-1 and TRBJ2-5; TCRdb outputs TRBD1, but without DNA this stays unchecked. Germline V gene data show CDR1 as LGHDT and CDR2 as YNNKEL (reference sequence). The CDR3 sequence is 18 residues long.

This chain uses TRBV5-1 with TRBJ2-3; the TCRdb D gene call, TRBD1, has no DNA to confirm it. The CDR3 totals 15 residues. Germline CDR1 is SGHRS and CDR2 is YFSETQ. This CDR3 is CASSPGSRGTDTQYF. Full variable domain (outside the CDR3, taken from reference TRBV5-1 and TRBJ2-3): KAGVTQTPRYLIKTRGQQVTLSCSPISGHRSVSWYQQTPGQGLQFLFEYFSETQRNKGNFPGRFSGRQFSNSRSEMNVSTLELGDSALYLCASSPGSRGTDTQYFGPGTRLTVL.

This rearrangement joins TRBV2 to TRBJ1-6. The CDR3 has 14 residues. Germline CDR1 is SNHLY and CDR2 is FYNNEI. The CDR3 sequence: CASSEARVSSPLHF.

The chain is built from TRBV20-1 and TRBJ1-5; TCRdb's D call, TRBD1, is unchecked because there is no DNA. This CDR3 contains 16 residues. Germline CDR1 is DFQATT and CDR2 is SNEGSKA (reference sequence). CDR3 protein: CSAKRADRGRDQPQHF.

This sequence joins TRBV19 and TRBJ2-7; absent DNA, TCRdb's TRBD1 call cannot be checked. The germline V gene has CDR1 LNHDA and CDR2 SQIVND (reference sequence). The CDR3 contains 15 residues. CDR3: CASSISRGRDYEQYF.

The rearrangement joins TRBV11-2 to TRBJ2-5; TCRdb's D call of TRBD1 is untestable without DNA. Germline CDR1 SGHAT, CDR2 FQNNGV. The CDR3 extends over 15 amino acids. The CDR3 protein is CASSLDRTGGETQYF.

The chain combines TRBV7-6 with TRBJ2-2. CDR1 is SGHVS and CDR2 is FNYEAQ in the germline V gene. The CDR3 totals 14 residues. CDR3 protein: CASSLAEQVGELFF.

This rearrangement joins TRBV29-1 to TRBJ2-5. This CDR3 is 12 amino acids long. Germline V gene data show CDR1 as SQVTM and CDR2 as ANQGSEA. The CDR3 here is CSVEPVQETQYF. The whole variable domain, remainder taken from reference TRBV29-1 and TRBJ2-5, is SAVISQKPSRDICQRGTSLTIQCQVDSQVTMMFWYRQQPGQSLTLIATANQGSEATYESGFVIDKFPISRPNLTFSTLTVSNMSPEDSSIYLCSVEPVQETQYFGPGTRLLVL.

The chain employs TRBV12-3 or TRBV12-4 and TRBJ2-5; TCRdb's D call, TRBD2, is unchecked because there is no DNA. The CDR3 is made up of 13 amino acids. The chain's CDR3 is CASSSDSQETQYF.

The rearrangement links TRBV6-1 to TRBJ1-2; TCRdb designates TRBD1, a call that cannot be tested without DNA. Germline V gene sequence: CDR1 MNHNS, CDR2 SASEGT. CDR3 length equals 15 residues. This chain's CDR3 is CASSPPPRGSSGYTF.

The chain recombines TRBV7-8 with TRBJ2-7; there is no DNA to check the TCRdb D call of TRBD2. CDR1 and CDR2 (germline): SGHVS, FQNEAQ. The CDR3 has 13 residues. CDR3: CASSSLPRSEQYF.

The chain carries TRBV9 and TRBJ1-1. CDR3 length: 12 amino acids. CDR1 SGDLS and CDR2 YYNGEE come from the germline V gene. CDR3 sequence: CASSTGDTESFF.